This TCR beta chain originates from a study of Ad26.COV2.S vaccination and SARS-CoV-2 variants. Overall study context: Enrolled in COV1001, the donor was in the Ad26.COV2.S trial arm, which received the vaccine. Donor got 5x10^10 or 1x10^11 viral particles of Ad26.COV2.S. Findings and limits, study-wide: Recipients of either vaccine or placebo displayed similar breadth of non-spike TCRs.

Sample treatment: about 20 received Ad26.COV2.S at low or high dose, single or two shots; about five received placebo; per-sample allocation not given. Day 63 following the first vaccine or placebo injection was when the samples were taken. A note on this clone: The antigen is unknown.

The CDR3 totals 20 residues. J was trimmed by 5 bases and V by 5 bases; bases with no gene match: 22. Germline V gene lookup returns CDR1 LGHNT and CDR2 FRNRAP. Clones were read by immunoSEQ multiplex PCR, and TCRdb kept only the in-frame ones, dropping some. The sample holds around 340,000 clones, about 89% seen once. This chain uses TRBV12-5 with TRBJ2-5; 11 positions agree with TRBD2. This sample comprised peripheral blood, obtained in a trial of Ad26.COV2.S vaccine versus placebo. The clonotype comes from a person between 18 and 65 years old who received the Ad26.COV2.S COVID-19 vaccine or a placebo. For the CDR3, the DNA is TGTGCTAGTGGTCCCCCCAGGCTAGAAGTAGCGGGAGGGCCGCGGGAGACCCAGTACTTC. This sequence encodes CASGPPRLEVAGGPRETQYF. The full variable domain, its missing parts supplied by reference TRBV12-5 and TRBJ2-5, is DARVTQTPRHKVTEMGQEVTMRCQPILGHNTVFWYRQTMMQGLELLAYFRNRAPLDDSGMPKDRFSAEMPDATLATLKIQPSEPRDSAVYFCASGPPRLEVAGGPRETQYFGPGTRLLVL.